Below, one T cell receptor (beta chain) is given with its context. No antigen is known for it. Per-base qualities were not stored, and no clone one base away is much larger. Sequencing of the TRB variable region was done with the immunoSEQ hsTCRB v3.0 assay at survey level resolution. TRB sequencing targeted a depth of about 35,000-50,000 T-cell genomes per sample. TRB libraries were pooled and sequenced on an Illumina MiSeq using a v3 150-cycle kit. Per the authors' processing: Analysis of repertoires was carried out in R inside a reproducible Nextflow workflow spanning QC, data transformation and analysis. Custom analyses were implemented in LymphoSeq2, an R package for AIRR-Seq data exploration. A handful of samples yielding fewer than 5000 total TRB sequences were excluded, leaving approximately 200 analyzed HIV repertoires. Of the 180 to 200 retained HIV repertoires, almost 60 were collected before and more than 120 after ART initiation. Each repertoire was downsampled to 5000 TRB nucleotide sequences, and summary statistics were averaged across 100 downsampling iterations. Only TRB sequences with CDR3 regions of at least seven amino acids were retained for analysis. Diversity was measured with a Shannon entropy-derived clonality score and the Gini coefficient. Repertoire networks linked the top 5000 CDR3 amino acid sequences whenever two sequences differed by an edit distance of one. GLIPH2 predicted antigen specificity groups and MHC restriction for TRB CDR3 amino acid sequences. CDR3 amino acid sequences were matched against VDJdb and McPAS-TCR to flag known CMV, EBV, HIV or tissue antigen associations. Pre-ART, post-ART and control groups were compared with Wilcoxon signed-rank tests and Holm-Bonferroni correction. TCRdb took over this immuneACCESS table, retaining in-frame rearrangements with V and J assigned. Such tables are incomplete; in checked studies, under half of the missing clones stem from an unresolved V gene, and the remainder is unexplained. The V and J calls and clone size come from that table; D and trimming were worked out from the DNA. The sample records approximately 33,000 clones, 80% to 90% of which are singletons. Together, the top ten hold less than 5% of the sample.

The germline V gene (reference sequence) specifies SEHNR as CDR1 and FQNEAQ as CDR2. For this chain, trimming is 6 bases at the V end and 1 base at the J end, and the number of junction bases without a gene match is 8. Taken from cysteine to phenylalanine, the CDR3 has 16 residues. The DNA shown is the 48-base CDR3, in frame from base 1. This entry is derived from a study of long-term antiretroviral therapy in people with HIV (dated by TCRdb to between 2021 and 2022). Describing the broader study: Collection of the earliest samples took place about a decade ahead of the 2015 WHO recommendation for immediate ART, at a time when ART was typically delayed until CD4 counts fell. Test extractions of a monoclonal T-cell line alongside fewer than 40 polyclonal samples showed no cross-contamination during QIAcube processing. A retrospective serial study tested whether changes in peripheral blood TRB repertoire composition and diversity were associated with ART initiation and durable HIV suppression. About 35% of the 30 participants with HIV were female. A total of 150 to 200 cryopreserved PBMC samples came from 30 or so adults with confirmed HIV infection and were collected serially over a mean of roughly 6 years (range 1-12). What the research found in general, with its limitations: Limited PBMC availability meant only the TCR beta chain was sequenced, without alpha chain pairing. Expanded TRB clones identified before ART initiation dominated the repertoire at all time points, although this dominance fluctuated and declined in many PLHIV after ART. Samples dated from about 2004 to 2017, and the ART regimens used may be less effective than current ones. Because pre-ART samples had limited cell numbers, unsorted PBMC were profiled rather than sorted CD4+ and CD8+ T cells. HIV repertoires had narrower CDR3 length ranges than controls, and the network structure suggested an antigen-experienced repertoire that shifted only slightly toward naive after ART. Inferences about post-ART repertoire changes were limited because no data were available on ART adherence, viral resistance or therapy changes. A significant increase in TRB diversity was found to be associated with ART initiation, although TRB diversity was observed to remain significantly below that of transplant donor controls even after long-term ART.

Inclusion was restricted to participants for whom at least one PBMC sample before ART initiation and at least two post-ART samples were available. Every participant with HIV received treatment in the United States of America. Before DNA extraction, cryopreserved samples of roughly 0.9-11 million PBMC were thawed and then washed. At the time of the earliest PBMC sample, participants with HIV were aged between roughly 20 and 54 years. PBMC samples from each participant spanned 1-4 timepoints before ART initiation and 2-8 timepoints after ART initiation, with a median of 7 samples. For every participant, serial HIV viral load, CD4+ T-cell count, ART history and demographic data were obtained. Genomic DNA was extracted from unsorted PBMC with a Qiagen kit on a QIAcube, processed in batches of 12 samples.

The specimen was unsorted PBMCs, collected 0.8 years before starting antiretroviral therapy. The chain is encoded by TRBV7-9 joined to TRBJ2-1, with 8 middle bases fitting TRBD1. The clonotype comes from a man younger than 35 with HIV. The bases are TGTGCCAGCAGGGATACACGGACAGGGTCCTACAATGAGCAGTTCTTC. The resulting protein is CASRDTRTGSYNEQFF.